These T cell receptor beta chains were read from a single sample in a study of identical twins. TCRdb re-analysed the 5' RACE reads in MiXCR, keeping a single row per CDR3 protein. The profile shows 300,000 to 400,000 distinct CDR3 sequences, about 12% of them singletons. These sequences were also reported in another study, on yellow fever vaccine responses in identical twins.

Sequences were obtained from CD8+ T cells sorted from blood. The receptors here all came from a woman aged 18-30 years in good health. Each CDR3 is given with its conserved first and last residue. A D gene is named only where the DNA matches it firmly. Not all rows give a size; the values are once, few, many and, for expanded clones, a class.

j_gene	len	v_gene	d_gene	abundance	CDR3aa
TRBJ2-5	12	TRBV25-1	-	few	CATGTTSETQYF
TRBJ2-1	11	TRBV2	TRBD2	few	CASMGRGEQFF
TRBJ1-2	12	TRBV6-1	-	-	CASVGGYKGYTF
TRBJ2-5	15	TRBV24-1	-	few	CATSASSVYQETQYF
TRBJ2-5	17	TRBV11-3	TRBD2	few	CASSFWTSGSNQETQYF
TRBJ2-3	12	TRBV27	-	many	CASSFLGDTQYF
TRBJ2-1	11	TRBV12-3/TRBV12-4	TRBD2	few	CASIIRDYLFF
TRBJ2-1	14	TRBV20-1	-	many	CSARSSFSYNEQFF
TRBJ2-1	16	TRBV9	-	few	CASSVDSGPSYNEQFF
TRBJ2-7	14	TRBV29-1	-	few	CSVVVTGPSYEQYF
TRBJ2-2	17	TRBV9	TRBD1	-	CASSADPGTGLSGELFF
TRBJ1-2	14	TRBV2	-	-	CASQPPVANYGYTF
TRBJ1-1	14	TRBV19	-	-	CASSIAWGFTEAFF
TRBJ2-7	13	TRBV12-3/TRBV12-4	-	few	CASSSGTHYEQYF
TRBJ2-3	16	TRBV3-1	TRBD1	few	CASSQGQGPATDTQYF
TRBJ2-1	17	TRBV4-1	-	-	CASSHPSATNSYNEQFF
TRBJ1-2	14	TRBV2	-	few	CATIPLGVRDGYTF
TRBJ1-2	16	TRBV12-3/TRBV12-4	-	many	CASSLTSAGQGYGYTF
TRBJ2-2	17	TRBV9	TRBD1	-	CASSVPQQGVNTGELFF
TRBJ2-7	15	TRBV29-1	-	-	CSVEVGRGSSYEQYF
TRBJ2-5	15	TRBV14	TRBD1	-	CASRRTGTALETQYF
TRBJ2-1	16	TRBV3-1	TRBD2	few	CASSQPSGRAYNEQFF
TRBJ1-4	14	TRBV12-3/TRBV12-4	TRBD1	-	CASSSGGANEKLFF
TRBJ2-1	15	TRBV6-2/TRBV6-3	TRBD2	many	CASSQLAGGPNEQFF
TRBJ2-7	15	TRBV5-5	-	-	CASKLEAGILYEQYF
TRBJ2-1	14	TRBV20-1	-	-	CSARSRKNYNEQFF
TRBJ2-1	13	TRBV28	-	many	CASSPLAQGEQFF
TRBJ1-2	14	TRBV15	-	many	CATSTRSGAYGYTF
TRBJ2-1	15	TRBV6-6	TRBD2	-	CASSLTSVTYNEQFF
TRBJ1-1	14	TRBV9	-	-	CASSVVTGNTEAFF
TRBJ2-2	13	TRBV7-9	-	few	CASSRPGTGELFF
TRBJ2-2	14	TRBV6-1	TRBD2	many	CASDRGGEFGELFF
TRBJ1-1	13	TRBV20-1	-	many	CSARDPQRGEAFF
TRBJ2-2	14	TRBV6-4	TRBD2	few	CASSDRGVTGELFF
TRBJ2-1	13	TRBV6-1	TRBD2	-	CASRLAGVHEQFF
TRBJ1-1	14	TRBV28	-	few	CASSHGSMNTEAFF
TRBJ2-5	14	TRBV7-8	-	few	CASSPRVTGETQYF
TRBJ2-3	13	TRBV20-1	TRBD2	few	CSAPTSGEDTQYF
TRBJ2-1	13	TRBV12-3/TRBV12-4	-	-	CASSFPGYNEQFF
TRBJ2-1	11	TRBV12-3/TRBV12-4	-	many	CASSFSNEQFF
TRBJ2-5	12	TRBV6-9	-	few	CASRRLWETQYF
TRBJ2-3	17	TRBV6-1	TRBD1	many	CASRVDRGRLGTDTQYF
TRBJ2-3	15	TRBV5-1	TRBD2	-	CASSSGTSATDTQYF
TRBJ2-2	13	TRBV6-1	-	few	CASSFGQRGKLFF
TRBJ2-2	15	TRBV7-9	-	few	CASSSSGTVGGELFF
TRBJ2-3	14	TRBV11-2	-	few	CASSSTGPTDTQYF